This TCR beta chain is drawn from a study of radiotherapy plus CTLA-4 blockade in lung cancer (dated by TCRdb to the late 2010s). In the study overall: Among enrolled patients, 18% had an objective response and 31% reached disease control.

Library method: the immunoSEQ multiplex PCR assay. The source is immuneACCESS, and TCRdb retained only in-frame sequences with V and J called. Part of the clones is not carried over; for the studies checked, unresolved V genes explain less than half of this, and the remainder is unexplained. This sample is represented by about 88,000 clones; approximately 75% of them were singletons. The ten largest clonotypes hold about 14% of the sample. Focal radiation therapy combined with CTLA-4 blockade (ipilimumab) was tested in patients with chemo-refractory metastatic non-small-cell lung cancer. This clone turned up a few times. It lacks a known antigen. Qualities for individual bases were not recorded, and no much larger clone is one base off. Summary of the overall study and its limitations: After treatment with radiotherapy and ipilimumab, TCR clones that originated in tumors expanded in peripheral blood. Early dynamic changes in blood T cell clones, together with increased serum interferon-beta after radiation, were reported as the strongest predictors of response.

Inclusive of the bounding cysteine and phenylalanine, the CDR3 is 15 residues long. Just the 45-base CDR3 DNA is kept, in frame starting at base 1. V is pared back by 3 bases and J by 4 bases, with 14 bases lying between the germline termini. For CDR1 and CDR2, the germline V gene lists SGDLS and YYNGEE. The receptor was isolated from a human donor with non-small cell lung cancer that progressed on radiotherapy plus ipilimumab. Material: peripheral blood, obtained from a patient treated with radiotherapy plus ipilimumab. The sequence is built from TRBV9 and TRBJ1-3; confidence is insufficient to name the D gene. The CDR3 protein: CASSGAGAGGNTIYF. At the DNA level, the sequence is TGTGCCAGCAGCGGTGCGGGCGCGGGAGGAAACACCATATATTTT.